The clone carrying this T cell receptor (beta chain) came up a few times. Antigen unknown. The data were obtained in a study of early T cells in non-severe SARS-CoV-2 infection. Study-level background: Sequencing used unsorted whole-blood bulk RNA, so chains lack pairing. Study conclusions and caveats: The VDJdb matching leaned toward anti-spike CD8 responses and overlooked private and CD4 specificities.

Attachment of unique molecular identifiers to individual cDNA molecules was performed. One entry per CDR3 protein, called by TCRdb with MiXCR from the 5' RACE reads. The data contain roughly 45,000 distinct CDR3 sequences, approximately 12% of them singletons. The CDR3 sequence is 15 residues long. Germline assignment: CDR1 MNHEY and CDR2 SVGEGT. The V gene end was trimmed by 0 bases and the J gene end by 6 bases; junction bases not matched to a gene: 6. The material sequenced was whole blood. This chain links TRBV6-2 or TRBV6-3 with TRBJ2-3, with TRBD2 identical over 7 bases. The sequence derives from an adult who was a healthcare worker with PCR-confirmed SARS-CoV-2 infection or an uninfected control (not recorded which). The CDR3 sequence: CASSYSGTIPDTQYF. The CDR3 DNA sequence: TGTGCCAGCAGTTACTCGGGGACTATCCCCGATACGCAGTATTTT.